The 30 T cell receptor beta chains given below trace back to one sample, sequenced in a study of Graves' ophthalmopathy and Graves' hyperthyroidism. For repertoire sequencing, the TCR beta CDR3 regions were amplified from RNA transcripts. First-round RT-PCR employed HTBI primers, with a second-round multiplex PCR after it. TCRdb processed the multiplex PCR reads anew with MiXCR; each CDR3 protein has one entry. Of nearly 400,000 distinct CDR3 sequences listed, about 16% are singletons. The sample comprised peripheral blood. Receptors originate from a woman between 18 and 29 years old with Graves' ophthalmopathy.

This clonotype has a count of ten or more. This chain uses TRBV12-3 or TRBV12-4 with TRBJ1-3, with no clear D. V lost 1 base and J lost 2, with 9 bases in between. CDR3 size: 15 residues. CDR3 protein: CASSLGRKAGNTIYF. As DNA, the CDR3 is TGTGCCAGCAGTTTAGGGCGTAAAGCTGGAAACACCATATATTTT.

This clonotype was recorded many times. This sequence joins TRBV29-1 and TRBJ1-2; D ambiguous. This CDR3 comprises 8 residues. The V end lost 5 bases, the J end lost 8 bases, and 3 bases lay between the germline ends. Germline V gene lookup returns CDR1 SQVTM and CDR2 ANQGSEA. The CDR3 DNA is TGCAGCGTTCAAGGCTACACCTTC. Translating it yields CSVQGYTF.

This clonotype was seen many times. V usage is TRBV7-6 and J usage is TRBJ2-6, with TRBD2 as a possible D gene (5 bases). Trimming removed 2 bases at V and 0 bases at J, with 8 bases between. Germline loops: CDR1 SGHVS, CDR2 FNYEAQ. The CDR3 is 16 amino acids. In nucleotides, the CDR3 is TGTGCCAGCAGCTTACGCGGGCACTCTGGGGCCAACGTCCTGACTTTC. Amino acids: CASSLRGHSGANVLTF.

This clonotype was seen at least ten times. This rearrangement joins TRBV7-2 to TRBJ1-5; a weak D match, TRBD1 (5 bases). Germline V gene lookup returns CDR1 SGHTA and CDR2 FQGNSA. Trimming cost V 5 bases and J 3 bases, with 14 bases left between them. The CDR3 is 15 amino acids. The CDR3 nucleotides read TGTGCCAGCAGCCCGCGGGGGGGGAACAATCAGCCCCAGCATTTT. Its translation is CASSPRGGNNQPQHF.

There are many counts of this clonotype. The rearrangement joins TRBV2 to TRBJ1-6; D is unclear. V was trimmed by 3 bases and J by 3 bases, leaving 12 bases between them. Per the germline V gene, CDR1 is SNHLY and CDR2 is FYNNEI. There are 16 residues in the CDR3. The CDR3, as DNA: TGTGCCAGCAGTGAGATGCAGGCCCACTATAATTCACCCCTCCACTTT. Its translation: CASSEMQAHYNSPLHF.

The chain recombines TRBV6-5 with TRBJ2-7, with TRBD1 identical over 8 bases. Germline V gene lookup returns CDR1 MNHEY and CDR2 SVGAGI. The CDR3 consists of 17 residues. V trimming: 4 bases; J trimming: 5 bases; junction bases outside the gene matches: 16. In DNA form, the CDR3 reads TGTGCCAGCAGTTCACTCTCCCGACAGGGGATTATGGACGAGCAGTACTTC. Residues: CASSSLSRQGIMDEQYF.

The DNA for the CDR3 is TGTGCCAGCAGTTACACAAAGGACAGGTACTTGAAGACCCAGTACTTC. It specifies CASSYTKDRYLKTQYF. The chain joins TRBV6-2 or TRBV6-3 to TRBJ2-5, with 7 bases lining up with TRBD1. Germline V gives CDR1 MNHEY, CDR2 SVGEGT. After removal of 2 bases from V and 6 bases from J, the junction contained 12 bases not matched to a gene. This CDR3 has 16 amino acids.

This clonotype was recorded many times. V is TRBV30 and J is TRBJ2-5; perhaps D is TRBD1 or TRBD2 (5 bases each). Trimming shortened V by 2 bases and J by 0 bases, and 7 bases separated the two germline ends. This CDR3 spans 13 amino acids. CDR1 is GTSNPN and CDR2 is SVGIG in the germline V gene (reference sequence). CDR3 loop: CAWSRDHQETQYF. Written as DNA, the CDR3 is TGTGCCTGGAGTCGGGACCACCAAGAGACCCAGTACTTC. Full variable domain (outside the CDR3, taken from reference TRBV30 and TRBJ2-5): SQTIHQWPATLVQPVGSPLSLECTVEGTSNPNLYWYRQAAGRGLQLLFYSVGIGQISSEVPQNLSASRPQDRQFILSSKKLLLSDSGFYLCAWSRDHQETQYFGPGTRLLVL.

This clonotype was found many times. The V and J genes are TRBV7-3 and TRBJ2-7; D might be TRBD1 (5 bases). V lost 5 bases, J lost 3 bases, and 17 bases lay in between. Per the germline V gene, CDR1 is SGHTA and CDR2 is FQGTGA. The CDR3 sequence is 15 residues long. The CDR3 DNA reads as TGTGCCAGCAGCCCAGGGCCGCGGAATTACTACGAGCAGTACTTC. This gives the protein CASSPGPRNYYEQYF.

V is TRBV5-1 and J is TRBJ2-7; the match to TRBD1 covers 12 bases. Germline V gene lookup returns CDR1 SGHRS and CDR2 YFSETQ. The CDR3 loop spans 16 amino acids. V shed 0 bases, J shed 5 bases, and the junction held 6 bases outside the gene matches. The CDR3 nucleotides are TGCGCCAGCAGCTTGGCGGGACAGGGGGCTTTTAACGAGCAGTACTTC. It codes for CASSLAGQGAFNEQYF.

This clonotype was counted ten times or more. The V call is TRBV7-9, the J call TRBJ2-7; 8 nucleotides match TRBD1. The CDR3 totals 15 residues. Trimming at V came to 4 bases and at J to 1 base, leaving 6 bases not matched to a gene. Germline CDR1 SEHNR, CDR2 FQNEAQ (reference sequence). CDR3 nucleotides: TGTGCCAGCAGCTCACAGGGGGTGGTTTCCTACGAGCAGTACTTC. Amino acids: CASSSQGVVSYEQYF. The full variable domain, with the rest looked up from reference TRBV7-9 and TRBJ2-7, is DTGVSQNPRHKITKRGQNVTFRCDPISEHNRLYWYRQTLGQGPEFLTYFQNEAQLEKSRLLSDRFSAERPKGSFSTLEIQRTEQGDSAMYLCASSSQGVVSYEQYFGPGTRLTVT.

This clonotype was recorded at least ten times. The chain couples TRBV6-2 or TRBV6-3 to TRBJ1-1; the D gene is possibly TRBD1 (6 bases). Germline V gene sequence: CDR1 MNHEY, CDR2 SVGEGT. Trimming pared 6 bases from V and 4 bases from J, leaving 21 bases between. The CDR3 consists of 16 residues. The CDR3 coding sequence is TGTGCCAGCAGGGATACCACAAGGGGGGTCGGCACTGAAGCTTTCTTT. The encoded protein is CASRDTTRGVGTEAFF.

Of note for this clonotype: At one end, the junction sequence differs from germline, possibly due to a read error. The rearrangement joins TRBV28 to TRBJ2-2, with D possibly called TRBD1 or TRBD2 (6 bases each). Germline CDR1 MDHEN, CDR2 SYDVKM. This CDR3 comprises 11 residues. In nucleotides, the CDR3 is TGCGCCGGGGGCTACACCGGGGAGCTGTTTTTT. Protein sequence: CAGGYTGELFF.

The gene calls are TRBV6-1 and TRBJ2-7, with D perhaps matching TRBD2 (5 bases). CDR1 MNHNS and CDR2 SASEGT come from the germline V gene. The V end lost 6 bases, the J end lost 6 bases, and 15 bases lay between the germline ends. This CDR3 comprises 13 residues. CDR3 nucleotide sequence: TGTGCCAGCAGAGCTTACGAGGGAACCGAGCAGTACTTC. Its translation: CASRAYEGTEQYF.

This clonotype was recorded many times. The chain carries TRBV4-2 and TRBJ1-5; 7 positions match TRBD1. In germline, CDR1 is LGHNA, CDR2 YNFKEQ. The CDR3 is 14 amino acids. The ends lost 1 base at V and 5 bases at J; junction bases unmatched: 2. This CDR3 is CASSQGQGDQPQHF. The CDR3 DNA is TGTGCCAGCAGCCAAGGACAGGGCGATCAGCCCCAGCATTTT.

This clonotype occurred many times. This sequence joins TRBV6-2 or TRBV6-3 and TRBJ1-5; D gene uncertain. CDR1 and CDR2 (germline): MNHEY, SVGEGT. This CDR3 has 12 amino acids. The V end lost 6 bases, the J end lost 3 bases, and 6 bases lay between the germline ends. In nucleotides, the CDR3 is TGTGCCAGCAGCCGATACAATCAGCCCCAGCATTTT. This gives the protein CASSRYNQPQHF.

This clonotype showed up many times. The CDR3 DNA sequence: TGCAGTGCTAGGACGCCCGGGACAGGGTATTATCAGCCCCAGCATTTT. Its translation: CSARTPGTGYYQPQHF. This chain connects TRBV20-1 to TRBJ1-5; TRBD1 matches at 9 bases. From germline, CDR1 is DFQATT and CDR2 SNEGSKA (reference sequence). The CDR3 runs to 16 residues. Trimming cost V 3 bases and J 5 bases; bases outside gene matches: 11.

This clonotype was detected many times. J is TRBJ2-2 and V is TRBV29-1; 10 bases align to TRBD2. V lost 6 bases to trimming and J lost 5 bases; unmatched junction nucleotides: 6. Germline V gene sequence: CDR1 SQVTM, CDR2 ANQGSEA. CDR3 length: 14 residues. The CDR3 protein is CSVRRLAGTGELFF. DNA for the CDR3: TGCAGCGTACGCCGACTAGCGGGTACCGGGGAGCTGTTTTTT.

This clonotype was recorded many times. J is TRBJ1-5 and V is TRBV30; D is unresolved. With 8 bases removed from V and 1 base from J, the gap between germline ends came to 24 bases. The CDR3 consists of 17 residues. CDR1 GTSNPN and CDR2 SVGIG come from the germline V gene (reference sequence). For the CDR3, the DNA is TGTGCCCGCGGACCCGCGGGGTTAGGGATGAGCAATCAGCCCCAGCATTTT. It encodes CARGPAGLGMSNQPQHF.

This clonotype was detected ten times or more. The CDR3 loop is CASSTGQGGSYEQYF. The CDR3 nucleotides read TGTGCCAGTAGTACCGGACAGGGGGGCTCCTACGAGCAGTACTTC. V gene TRBV19 combines with J gene TRBJ2-7, with 10 positions matching TRBD1. The CDR3 sequence is 15 residues long. Per germline, CDR1 LNHDA and CDR2 SQIVND (reference sequence). After removal of 4 bases from V and 0 bases from J, the junction contained 3 bases not matched to a gene.

The J gene is TRBJ2-5, the V gene TRBV28, with 8 bases lining up with TRBD2. CDR3 length: 16 residues. CDR1 MDHEN and CDR2 SYDVKM come from the germline V gene. Germline trimming cut 3 bases from V and 5 bases from J; bases unmatched to any gene: 11. Here the CDR3 DNA reads TGTGCCAGCAGTTTGGGGGGACTAGTGGGTCGTGAGACCCAGTACTTC. It codes for CASSLGGLVGRETQYF.

The sample holds many counts of this clonotype. The conserved phenylalanine or tryptophan normally closing the CDR3 is absent here, so this likely arose from a read error. This chain links TRBV5-1 with TRBJ2-4; D remains ambiguous. Germline CDR1 is SGHRS and CDR2 is YFSETQ. V lost 0 bases to trimming and J lost 1 base, with 5 bases between them. The CDR3 is 14 residues long. CDR3 in DNA: TGCGCCAGCAGCTTGGACAACGCCAAAAACATTCAGTACTAC. It translates to CASSLDNAKNIQYY.

This clonotype was seen many times. The J gene is TRBJ2-7, the V gene TRBV6-2 or TRBV6-3, with D possibly TRBD2 on 5 matching bases. V lost 8 bases to trimming and J lost 8 bases, with 13 bases between them. Germline assignment: CDR1 MNHEY and CDR2 SVGEGT. The CDR3 runs to 11 residues. This CDR3 reads CASGIREKQYF. CDR3 nucleotide sequence: TGTGCCAGCGGTATTAGGGAGAAGCAGTACTTC.

The rearrangement uses TRBV6-2 or TRBV6-3 and TRBJ2-2; D is perhaps TRBD2 (6 bases). Per the germline V gene, CDR1 is MNHEY and CDR2 is SVGEGT. The CDR3 extends over 14 amino acids. V lost 5 bases, J lost 5 bases, and 12 bases lay in between. The DNA for the CDR3 is TGTGCCAGCAGTCCTACTAGCTTTACCGGGGAGCTGTTTTTT. Encoded protein: CASSPTSFTGELFF.

This clonotype has at least ten counts. This chain links TRBV11-2 with TRBJ1-1; no firm D call. Trimming pared 4 bases from V and 5 bases from J, leaving 11 bases between. Germline CDR1 and CDR2: SGHAT and FQNNGV. The CDR3 is 13 residues long. Here the CDR3 reads CASSYNPGTEAFF. As DNA, the CDR3 is TGTGCCAGCAGCTACAACCCGGGGACTGAAGCTTTCTTT.

There are many counts of this clonotype. The chain joins TRBV7-2 to TRBJ2-5, with a possible D match to TRBD2 (6 bases). V shed 0 bases and J shed 1 base, with 12 bases lying between them. CDR3 length equals 16 residues. The germline CDR1 and CDR2 sequences are SGHTA and FQGNSA. The CDR3 reads CASSLAIAGSQETQYF. In nucleotides, the CDR3 is TGTGCCAGCAGCTTAGCGATCGCGGGAAGCCAAGAGACCCAGTACTTC.

This clonotype was recorded at least ten times. The chain couples TRBV19 to TRBJ1-5; tentatively, D is TRBD1 (5 bases). This CDR3 has 14 residues. Germline V CDR1 and CDR2: LNHDA, SQIVND (reference sequence). V shed 6 bases and J shed 4 bases, with 13 bases lying between them. In DNA form, the CDR3 reads TGTGCCAGTAGCATCAGGGATTTTAATCAGCCCCAGCATTTT. Protein sequence: CASSIRDFNQPQHF.

At least ten counts were recorded for this clonotype. The chain has TRBV9 and TRBJ2-7, with D tentatively TRBD2 (5 bases). There are 16 residues in the CDR3. V lost 4 bases, J lost 1 base, and 18 bases lay in between. Germline-derived CDR1 and CDR2 are SGDLS and YYNGEE. CDR3 amino acids: CASSPEGWEPSYEQYF. The CDR3 region has the DNA TGTGCCAGCAGCCCAGAGGGCTGGGAACCTTCCTACGAGCAGTACTTC.

There are a few counts of this clonotype. The J gene is TRBJ1-1, the V gene TRBV27, with 9 bases matching TRBD1. Per germline, CDR1 MNHEY and CDR2 SMNVEV (reference sequence). The CDR3 length is 15 residues. V lost 3 bases, J lost 4 bases, and 6 bases stayed unmatched. The CDR3 coding sequence is TGTGCCAGCAGTTTCCCGGGACAGGGAGGCACTGAAGCTTTCTTT. Translation gives CASSFPGQGGTEAFF.

In this sample, this clonotype turned up many times. V gene TRBV6-1 combines with J gene TRBJ2-7; weak D call: TRBD2 (6 bases). CDR3 length equals 15 residues. The germline V gene encodes CDR1 MNHNS and CDR2 SASEGT. Trimming left V 2 bases short and J 0 bases short, with 11 bases between. The CDR3 sequence is CASSESGLSSYEQYF. In DNA form, the CDR3 reads TGTGCCAGCAGTGAAAGTGGACTAAGCTCCTACGAGCAGTACTTC.